These T cell receptor beta chains were read from a single sample in a study of blood T cells in healthy people across ages. TCRdb itself ran the 5' RACE reads through MiXCR, one entry per CDR3 protein. Of some 1.4 million distinct CDR3 sequences detected, roughly 40% appear once; the ten largest clones hold roughly 7.9%. The sample consisted of blood. These receptors all come from a woman aged 18-29 years in good health. Each CDR3 is given with its conserved first and last residue. D genes are given only for firm matches. The size field is filled for only some rows; it gives once, few, many or a size class.

CDR3nt: TGTGCCAGCAGTGAGCGGGACAGGGGCTACGAGCAGTACTTC
CDR3aa: CASSERDRGYEQYF
v_gene: TRBV25-1
j_gene: TRBJ2-7
abundance: NA
d_gene: TRBD1

CDR3nt: TGTGCCAGCAGTCCGTCCGGGACGGCAGATACGCAGTATTTT
CDR3aa: CASSPSGTADTQYF
v_gene: TRBV12-3/TRBV12-4
j_gene: TRBJ2-3
abundance: NA
d_gene: NA

CDR3nt: TGCAGTGCTAGAGCCAGCGGAAGGGACAGGAACACTGAAGCTTTCTTT
CDR3aa: CSARASGRDRNTEAFF
v_gene: TRBV20-1
j_gene: TRBJ1-1
abundance: few
d_gene: TRBD1

CDR3nt: TGTGCCAGCAGCCGGGGCGAGTGGGGCAATCAGCCCCAGCATTTT
CDR3aa: CASSRGEWGNQPQHF
v_gene: TRBV5-6
j_gene: TRBJ1-5
abundance: few
d_gene: NA

CDR3nt: TGTGCCACCAGCAGATCGCCTTCTGAGACCCTGTACTTC
CDR3aa: CATSRSPSETLYF
v_gene: TRBV15
j_gene: TRBJ2-7
abundance: NA
d_gene: NA

CDR3nt: TGTGCCAGCAGTTACTCTTCAATTGGGCAGGATAGCTCCTACAATGAGCAGTTCTTC
CDR3aa: CASSYSSIGQDSSYNEQFF
v_gene: TRBV6-5
j_gene: TRBJ2-1
abundance: few
d_gene: NA

CDR3nt: TGCAGCGTTGTCAGCGGGAGCATGACCAATACCGCCACAGATACGCAGTATTTT
CDR3aa: CSVVSGSMTNTATDTQYF
v_gene: TRBV29-1
j_gene: TRBJ2-3
abundance: few
d_gene: TRBD2

CDR3nt: TGTGCCAGCAGCTTAGTCGCTAGCGTGGGTTGGGCCGAGCAGTACTTC
CDR3aa: CASSLVASVGWAEQYF
v_gene: TRBV7-2
j_gene: TRBJ2-7
abundance: NA
d_gene: NA

CDR3nt: TGTGCCAGCAGCCAAGCGGGGGACTTCCAAGAGACCCAGTACTTC
CDR3aa: CASSQAGDFQETQYF
v_gene: TRBV3-1
j_gene: TRBJ2-5
abundance: once
d_gene: NA

CDR3nt: TGTGCCAGCAGCAACCCTAGGGGGCGAAGAAGAGATACGCAGTATTTT
CDR3aa: CASSNPRGRRRDTQYF
v_gene: TRBV12-3/TRBV12-4
j_gene: TRBJ2-3
abundance: NA
d_gene: TRBD1

CDR3nt: TGTGCCAGCAGCGCCCCTGCTAGCGGGGGAAGTGTCATTCAGTACTTC
CDR3aa: CASSAPASGGSVIQYF
v_gene: TRBV9
j_gene: TRBJ2-4
abundance: few
d_gene: TRBD2

CDR3nt: TGTGCCAGCAGCTTAGGACCTCTTTTTTTCTTT
CDR3aa: CASSLGPLFFF
v_gene: TRBV7-8
j_gene: TRBJ1-1
abundance: NA
d_gene: NA

CDR3nt: TGTGCCAGCAGCCCTGGTGACGGAACTTCCTACGAGCAGTACTTC
CDR3aa: CASSPGDGTSYEQYF
v_gene: TRBV7-9
j_gene: TRBJ2-7
abundance: NA
d_gene: NA

CDR3nt: TGCAGTGCTAGAGATCCGGGGGGGATGGAAAACATTCAGTACTTC
CDR3aa: CSARDPGGMENIQYF
v_gene: TRBV20-1
j_gene: TRBJ2-4
abundance: NA
d_gene: TRBD2

CDR3nt: TGTGCCAGCAGTGAGAACAGGGCGGACACTGAAGCTTTCTTT
CDR3aa: CASSENRADTEAFF
v_gene: TRBV25-1
j_gene: TRBJ1-1
abundance: few
d_gene: NA

CDR3nt: TGCAGTGCTCGCCCATATCGACAGGGCGGACGCCCCCTACAAGAGACCCAGTACTTC
CDR3aa: CSARPYRQGGRPLQETQYF
v_gene: TRBV20-1
j_gene: TRBJ2-5
abundance: NA
d_gene: TRBD1

CDR3nt: TGTGCCAGCAGCCAAGATCGTTGGCTAGCGGGACCAAAGAATGAGCAGTTCTTC
CDR3aa: CASSQDRWLAGPKNEQFF
v_gene: TRBV3-1
j_gene: TRBJ2-1
abundance: NA
d_gene: TRBD2

CDR3nt: TGCAGTGTACTAGGTCCGGACTCTGGAAACACCATATATTTT
CDR3aa: CSVLGPDSGNTIYF
v_gene: TRBV20-1
j_gene: TRBJ1-3
abundance: NA
d_gene: NA

CDR3nt: TGCAGTGCTAGAACTGCAGCTCGACTAGCGGAGACGAAAGAGACCCAGTACTTC
CDR3aa: CSARTAARLAETKETQYF
v_gene: TRBV20-1
j_gene: TRBJ2-5
abundance: NA
d_gene: TRBD2

CDR3nt: TGCGCCAGCAGCCAAGGGAGCGGGTTGGGTGAGCAGTACTTC
CDR3aa: CASSQGSGLGEQYF
v_gene: TRBV4-1
j_gene: TRBJ2-7
abundance: NA
d_gene: NA

CDR3nt: TGCAGTGCTAGAGTTCCACTAGCGGGAGTTTCAGATACGCAGTATTTT
CDR3aa: CSARVPLAGVSDTQYF
v_gene: TRBV20-1
j_gene: TRBJ2-3
abundance: NA
d_gene: TRBD2

CDR3nt: TGTGCCGGCAGTTACTCGATATCCAGTCCTAACTATGGCTACACCTTC
CDR3aa: CAGSYSISSPNYGYTF
v_gene: TRBV6-5
j_gene: TRBJ1-2
abundance: NA
d_gene: NA

CDR3nt: TGTGCCAGCAGCTACGAACAGGGGATGGGCTATGGCTACACCTTC
CDR3aa: CASSYEQGMGYGYTF
v_gene: TRBV7-2
j_gene: TRBJ1-2
abundance: NA
d_gene: TRBD1

CDR3nt: TGCGCCAGCAGCTTCACGTCGGCAGAGAACCCGAACACTGAAGCTTTCTTT
CDR3aa: CASSFTSAENPNTEAFF
v_gene: TRBV5-1
j_gene: TRBJ1-1
abundance: few
d_gene: NA

CDR3nt: TGCAGTGCTACCAGACAGCCTGGGAACACTGAAGCTTTCTTT
CDR3aa: CSATRQPGNTEAFF
v_gene: TRBV20-1
j_gene: TRBJ1-1
abundance: NA
d_gene: NA

CDR3nt: TGTGCCAGCAGCGTAGGACTAGCGGCCGTCACAGATACGCAGTATTTT
CDR3aa: CASSVGLAAVTDTQYF
v_gene: TRBV9
j_gene: TRBJ2-3
abundance: once
d_gene: TRBD2

CDR3nt: TGTGCCAGCAGTTACTCGAGGAGCGGAGAGATCCAGTACTTC
CDR3aa: CASSYSRSGEIQYF
v_gene: TRBV6-2/TRBV6-3
j_gene: TRBJ2-7
abundance: NA
d_gene: NA

CDR3nt: TGCAGTGCCCACGCCACCAGCAATCAGCCCCAGCATTTT
CDR3aa: CSAHATSNQPQHF
v_gene: TRBV20-1
j_gene: TRBJ1-5
abundance: once
d_gene: NA

CDR3nt: TGTGCCAGCAGTTACTCTGGCAGGGTGGAGGGCTACACCTTC
CDR3aa: CASSYSGRVEGYTF
v_gene: TRBV6-6
j_gene: TRBJ1-2
abundance: NA
d_gene: NA

CDR3nt: TGTGCCAGCAGCTTAGCGGGGATTGACCTGTCAGAAAAACTGTTTTTT
CDR3aa: CASSLAGIDLSEKLFF
v_gene: TRBV7-2
j_gene: TRBJ1-4
abundance: NA
d_gene: NA

CDR3nt: TGTGCCAGCATCCAGCGGGGGGGCTCGGGTACGCAGTATTTT
CDR3aa: CASIQRGGSGTQYF
v_gene: TRBV2
j_gene: TRBJ2-3
abundance: NA
d_gene: TRBD2

CDR3nt: TGCGCCAGCAGCCAAAAAGTACGGGACAGTGGAAATTCACCCCTCCACTTT
CDR3aa: CASSQKVRDSGNSPLHF
v_gene: TRBV5-1
j_gene: TRBJ1-6
abundance: few
d_gene: TRBD1

CDR3nt: TGTGCCAGCAGTAGGACGCCTGACTATGGCTACACCTTC
CDR3aa: CASSRTPDYGYTF
v_gene: TRBV12-3/TRBV12-4
j_gene: TRBJ1-2
abundance: few
d_gene: NA

CDR3nt: TGTGCCAGCAGTTACTCGGGGGGGACAGGGGGAGAGACCCAGTACTTC
CDR3aa: CASSYSGGTGGETQYF
v_gene: TRBV6-5
j_gene: TRBJ2-5
abundance: NA
d_gene: TRBD1

CDR3nt: TGTGCCAGCAGCCAAGAGGAGACCCAGTTCTTC
CDR3aa: CASSQEETQFF
v_gene: TRBV14
j_gene: TRBJ2-1
abundance: NA
d_gene: NA

CDR3nt: TGTGCCAGCAGCGACGCGAGCGGGGCCAAAAACATTCAGTACTTC
CDR3aa: CASSDASGAKNIQYF
v_gene: TRBV9
j_gene: TRBJ2-4
abundance: NA
d_gene: NA

CDR3nt: TGTGCCAGCAGCTGGTACTTTAACTCCTACAATGAGCAGTACTTC
CDR3aa: CASSWYFNSYNEQYF
v_gene: TRBV7-2
j_gene: TRBJ2-7
abundance: NA
d_gene: NA

CDR3nt: TGCAGTGCCCGGTCTCACATAGACCAAGAGACCCAGTACTTC
CDR3aa: CSARSHIDQETQYF
v_gene: TRBV20-1
j_gene: TRBJ2-5
abundance: NA
d_gene: NA

CDR3nt: TGTGCCACCAGCAGATCTCGGACTTTAGGGCTTGGCTACACCTTC
CDR3aa: CATSRSRTLGLGYTF
v_gene: TRBV15
j_gene: TRBJ1-2
abundance: few
d_gene: NA

CDR3nt: TGTGCCAGCTCTTACGACGGCTCCTACGAGCAGTACTTC
CDR3aa: CASSYDGSYEQYF
v_gene: TRBV3-1
j_gene: TRBJ2-7
abundance: NA
d_gene: NA

CDR3nt: TGTGCCAGCAGCTTGGCGGGCGGGATGAACACCGGGGAGCTGTTTTTT
CDR3aa: CASSLAGGMNTGELFF
v_gene: TRBV5-6
j_gene: TRBJ2-2
abundance: NA
d_gene: NA

CDR3nt: TGCAGCCCCCAGGGGACTAGCGGACAAGAGACCCAGTACTTC
CDR3aa: CSPQGTSGQETQYF
v_gene: TRBV29-1
j_gene: TRBJ2-5
abundance: few
d_gene: TRBD2

CDR3nt: TGTGCCAGCAGCCGGACTACTAGCACAGATACGCAGTATTTT
CDR3aa: CASSRTTSTDTQYF
v_gene: TRBV12-3/TRBV12-4
j_gene: TRBJ2-3
abundance: few
d_gene: NA

CDR3nt: TGTGCCAGCAGTGAAAAGGTGAATACGCAGTATTTT
CDR3aa: CASSEKVNTQYF
v_gene: TRBV6-1
j_gene: TRBJ2-3
abundance: few
d_gene: NA

CDR3nt: TGTGCCAGCAGCCGGGTGGTAGGCACAGATACGCAGTATTTT
CDR3aa: CASSRVVGTDTQYF
v_gene: TRBV6-6
j_gene: TRBJ2-3
abundance: NA
d_gene: NA

CDR3nt: TGTGCCAGCTCGGACAGGAACAACTATGGCTACACCTTC
CDR3aa: CASSDRNNYGYTF
v_gene: TRBV18
j_gene: TRBJ1-2
abundance: few
d_gene: TRBD1

CDR3nt: TGTGCCAGCACCCCCGGCGGGAGAGAAGAGACCCAGTTCTTC
CDR3aa: CASTPGGREETQFF
v_gene: TRBV12-3/TRBV12-4
j_gene: TRBJ2-1
abundance: NA
d_gene: TRBD2

CDR3nt: TGTGCCATCAGTGAGTCACGGAACTATGGCTACACCTTC
CDR3aa: CAISESRNYGYTF
v_gene: TRBV10-3
j_gene: TRBJ1-2
abundance: few
d_gene: NA

CDR3nt: TGTGCCGTCGAGGATGACTACAATGAGCAGTACTTC
CDR3aa: CAVEDDYNEQYF
v_gene: TRBV10-3
j_gene: TRBJ2-7
abundance: NA
d_gene: NA

CDR3nt: TGCGCCAGCAGCCCCCAGTCCACGTCGAGCGGGGTCTCAAATGAGCAGTACTTC
CDR3aa: CASSPQSTSSGVSNEQYF
v_gene: TRBV4-1
j_gene: TRBJ2-7
abundance: NA
d_gene: TRBD2